One sample yielded the 15 T cell receptor beta chains listed below, sequenced in a study of OX40 agonist ivuxolimab in advanced cancers. Measured with immunoSEQ multiplex PCR; TCRdb has only the in-frame clones, and not every one. The sample lists roughly 100,000 clones; around 94% were seen once. The source was CD4+ or CD8+ T cells sorted from blood, collected in a trial of the OX40 agonist ivuxolimab. These receptors all come from an adult with an advanced solid tumor such as melanoma, head and neck, liver or kidney cancer.

The J gene is TRBJ1-1, the V gene TRBV4-3, with unresolved D. The CDR3 covers 14 residues. Deletions cut 2 bases from V and 7 bases from J, with 14 bases between. Germline loops: CDR1 LGHNA, CDR2 YSLEER. The CDR3 loop reads CASSQIPRGSEAFF. The CDR3 DNA reads as TGCGCCAGCAGCCAAATCCCCCGGGGTAGTGAAGCTTTCTTT.

The chain is built from TRBV6-5 and TRBJ1-5; tentative D call: TRBD1 (5 bases). From germline, CDR1 is MNHEY and CDR2 SVGAGI. The CDR3 totals 15 residues. V was clipped by 4 bases and J by 6 bases, with 16 bases between them. The CDR3 region is CASSFDRRAGQPQHF. The CDR3, as DNA: TGTGCCAGCAGTTTCGACAGAAGGGCGGGTCAGCCCCAGCATTTT.

The CDR3 nucleotides read TGTGCCAGCAGTATACGAGGGGCTGGGGCCAACGTCCTGACTTTC. This encodes CASSIRGAGANVLTF. V is TRBV6-5 and J is TRBJ2-6; D possibly matches TRBD1 or TRBD2 (5 bases each). The CDR3 contains 15 residues. Looked up from germline, CDR1 is MNHEY and CDR2 is SVGAGI. The V end was cut by 5 bases, the J end by 2 bases, with 10 bases between.

This clone was seen once. This chain links TRBV7-2 with TRBJ2-1; D is unresolved. Germline CDR1 is SGHTA and CDR2 is FQGNSA. The CDR3 consists of 12 residues. V was clipped by 0 bases and J by 6 bases, with 3 bases between them. CDR3 amino acids: CASSLAFNEQFF. As DNA, the CDR3 is TGTGCCAGCAGCTTAGCCTTCAATGAGCAGTTCTTC.

J is TRBJ2-1 and V is TRBV6-1; 8 bases fit TRBD2. With V trimmed by 5 bases and J by 4 bases, 7 bases remained unmatched. Germline values: CDR1 MNHNS, CDR2 SASEGT. The CDR3 has 15 amino acids. CDR3 in amino acids: CASSREGRAYNEQFF. In DNA, the CDR3 is TGTGCCAGCAGTCGGGAGGGCCGGGCTTACAATGAGCAGTTCTTC.

V is TRBV2 and J is TRBJ1-1, with D maybe TRBD1 (6 bases). Germline CDR1 SNHLY, CDR2 FYNNEI. CDR3 length: 17 residues. The V end lost 2 bases, the J end lost 4 bases, and 20 bases lay between the germline ends. The CDR3, as DNA: TGTGCCAGCAGTGAAATGGCCCCAGGGGCGCTGGGCACTGAAGCTTTCTTT. As protein: CASSEMAPGALGTEAFF.

The V and J genes are TRBV7-8 and TRBJ2-6; the D is unclear. Germline values: CDR1 SGHVS, CDR2 FQNEAQ. Trimming removed 1 base from V and 0 bases from J, with 13 bases in between. This CDR3 comprises 18 residues. The CDR3 sequence: CASSLGTDTLSGANVLTF. Here the CDR3 DNA reads TGTGCCAGCAGCTTAGGGACCGATACTCTCTCTGGGGCCAACGTCCTGACTTTC.

In the case of this clone: Distinct nucleotide sequences in the sample also encode this CDR3. The CDR3, as DNA: TGTGCCAGCAGCTCCTTGGCGGGGGGCTACAATGAGCAGTTCTTC. This gives the protein CASSSLAGGYNEQFF. The chain is built from TRBV7-3 and TRBJ2-1; 8 nucleotides align to TRBD2. Germline V gene sequence: CDR1 SGHTA, CDR2 FQGTGA. The CDR3 consists of 15 residues. V lost 4 bases and J lost 3; bases outside the gene matches: 5.

CDR3 sequence: CATTRHSPSLNEKLFF. CDR3 in DNA: TGTGCCACCACCCGACACTCACCCAGCCTGAATGAAAAACTGTTTTTT. The chain carries TRBV6-6 and TRBJ1-4; D not resolved. The CDR3 spans 16 residues. V lost 10 bases to trimming and J lost 5 bases, with 23 bases between them. In germline, CDR1 is MNHNY, CDR2 SVGAGI (reference sequence).

The chain has TRBV28 and TRBJ1-5; 9 nucleotides line up with TRBD1. The CDR3 totals 16 residues. Germline CDR1 MDHEN, CDR2 SYDVKM. With 6 bases clipped from V and 4 bases from J, the junction kept 10 bases outside the gene matches. In nucleotides, the CDR3 is TGTGCCAGCAGACTAACCGGGACAGGGAAGAATCAGCCCCAGCATTTT. Translating gives CASRLTGTGKNQPQHF.

This chain connects TRBV5-8 to TRBJ2-1; the D gene could be TRBD1 or TRBD2 (5 bases each). Germline V gene sequence: CDR1 SGHTS, CDR2 YDEGEE. Trimming pared 9 bases from V and 8 bases from J, leaving 21 bases between. CDR3 length: 14 residues. CDR3 in amino acids: CATDRDPTRDEQFF. CDR3 DNA: TGTGCCACAGACCGGGACCCCACTCGGGATGAGCAGTTCTTC. Supplemented by reference TRBV5-8 and TRBJ2-1, the full variable domain reads EAGVTQSPTHLIKTRGQQATLRCSPISGHTSVYWYQQALGLGLQFLLWYDEGEERNRGNFPPRFSGRQFPNYSSELNVNALELEDSALYLCATDRDPTRDEQFFGPGTRLTVL.

The rearrangement uses TRBV30 and TRBJ1-1, with TRBD1 matching over 9 bases. With 2 bases clipped from V and 0 bases from J, the junction kept 4 bases outside the gene matches. CDR1 is GTSNPN and CDR2 is SVGIG in the germline V gene (reference sequence). The CDR3 is 15 amino acids. This CDR3 reads CAWSLQGAMNTEAFF. The CDR3 DNA reads as TGTGCCTGGAGTTTACAGGGGGCCATGAACACTGAAGCTTTCTTT.

The rearrangement links TRBV18 to TRBJ1-5, with D hard to call. The CDR3 consists of 13 residues. V lost 3 bases to trimming and J lost 6 bases, with 9 bases between them. Germline loops: CDR1 KGHSH, CDR2 LQKENI. This chain's CDR3 is CASSPDTSQPQHF. The CDR3 coding sequence is TGTGCCAGCTCACCGGATACCAGTCAGCCCCAGCATTTT.

This clone has only one observation. The V call is TRBV30, the J call TRBJ1-2; weak D call: TRBD1 (6 bases). Germline assignment: CDR1 GTSNPN and CDR2 SVGIG (reference sequence). V was shortened by 4 bases and J by 4 bases, with 13 bases between the two germline ends. The CDR3 is 13 residues long. CDR3 sequence: CAWKPGASYGYTF. For the CDR3, the DNA is TGTGCCTGGAAACCAGGGGCGTCCTATGGCTACACCTTC.

The CDR3 loop is CAWRKTGSNQPQHF. In DNA, the CDR3 is TGTGCCTGGAGGAAGACAGGGAGTAATCAGCCCCAGCATTTT. V is TRBV30 and J is TRBJ1-5; TRBD1 matches 7 bases. The V segment lost 3 bases and the J segment 4 bases; nucleotides outside the gene matches: 6. Germline CDR1 GTSNPN, CDR2 SVGIG (reference sequence). The CDR3 is 14 residues long.